A single sample gave rise to the 13 T cell receptor beta chains below, sequenced in a study of blood T cell repertoires in COVID-19 (dated by TCRdb to 2018 to 2021). The method was the immunoSEQ multiplex PCR assay. TCRdb took over this immuneACCESS table, retaining in-frame rearrangements with V and J assigned. Such tables are incomplete; in checked studies, under half of the missing clones stem from an unresolved V gene, and the remainder is unexplained. Present in this sample are about 55,000 clones, roughly 89% of which were seen just once. The biggest ten clones account for approximately 2.6% of the sample. Sample: peripheral blood. The receptor set was obtained from a man of 80 years or more with acute or convalescent COVID-19.

This chain connects TRBV11-1 to TRBJ1-6; weak D call: TRBD1 (5 bases). Germline V CDR1 and CDR2: SGHAT, FQDESV (reference sequence). This CDR3 contains 15 residues. V was pared by 6 bases and J by 4 bases, with 13 bases between. The CDR3 DNA reads as TGTGCCAGCAGGGAGGGGACCTGGTATAATTCACCCCTCCACTTT. It is translated as CASREGTWYNSPLHF.

The rearrangement links TRBV6-6 to TRBJ1-2, with D unclear. Germline assignment: CDR1 MNHNY and CDR2 SVGAGI (reference sequence). Trimming cost V 0 bases and J 4 bases, with 9 bases left between them. The CDR3 length is 14 residues. CDR3 in DNA: TGTGCCAGCAGTTACTCGGGCCGGCCCTATGGCTACACCTTC. Its protein is CASSYSGRPYGYTF.

The rearrangement uses TRBV6-1 and TRBJ1-6; the D gene is possibly TRBD1 (5 bases). Germline V gene lookup returns CDR1 MNHNS and CDR2 SASEGT. This CDR3 contains 16 residues. V was cut by 2 bases and J by 6 bases, with 14 bases left in between. CDR3 coding DNA: TGTGCCAGCAGTGAACCCACAGGTGCGCGTAATTCACCCCTCCACTTT. It is translated as CASSEPTGARNSPLHF.

This clone was counted a single time. V usage is TRBV6-5 and J usage is TRBJ1-2; D is undetermined. The CDR3 covers 15 residues. The germline gives CDR1 MNHEY, CDR2 SVGAGI. V was cut by 3 bases and J by 3 bases, with 14 bases left in between. The CDR3 sequence: CASSYTGVDHYGYTF. The DNA for the CDR3 is TGTGCCAGCAGTTATACCGGGGTGGATCACTATGGCTACACCTTC.

DNA of the CDR3: TGTGCCAGCAGCCCCTTGGGGGACACCTCCTACGAGCAGTACTTC. This codes for CASSPLGDTSYEQYF. The chain combines TRBV7-9 with TRBJ2-7, with D possibly matching TRBD1 (6 bases). The ends were cut back, 5 bases at V and 0 bases at J, with 14 bases in the middle. CDR1 is SEHNR, CDR2 FQNEAQ, per germline (reference sequence). The CDR3 consists of 15 residues.

The rearrangement links TRBV18 to TRBJ1-5; 8 bases are a match to TRBD1. The CDR3 has 14 residues. The V segment lost 3 bases and the J segment 4 bases; nucleotides outside the gene matches: 2. CDR1 is KGHSH, CDR2 LQKENI, per germline. As DNA, the CDR3 is TGTGCCAGCTCACCCCAGGGGGCTAATCAGCCCCAGCATTTT. It translates to CASSPQGANQPQHF.

This clone was detected only a few times. The chain couples TRBV19 to TRBJ1-4, with D uncertain. Germline lookup yields CDR1 LNHDA and CDR2 SQIVND (reference sequence). CDR3 size: 13 residues. V dropped 5 bases and J dropped 12 bases, with 16 bases sitting between them. DNA for the CDR3: TGTGCCAGTAGTCTCCGAGGGTCTAACGAACTGTTTTTT. The encoded protein is CASSLRGSNELFF. The whole variable domain, filled in from reference TRBV19 and TRBJ1-4, reads DGGITQSPKYLFRKEGQNVTLSCEQNLNHDAMYWYRQDPGQGLRLIYYSQIVNDFQKGDIAEGYSVSREKKESFPLTVTSAQKNPTAFYLCASSLRGSNELFFGSGTQLSVL.

The chain uses TRBV5-1 and TRBJ2-5; D call uncertain. CDR3 length: 15 residues. Trimming took 1 base from V and 4 from J, leaving 14 bases between them. Germline V gene lookup returns CDR1 SGHRS and CDR2 YFSETQ. The CDR3 is CASSLTEKRRETQYF. The CDR3 region has the DNA TGCGCCAGCAGCTTGACAGAAAAAAGAAGAGAGACCCAGTACTTC.

The rearrangement uses TRBV6-5 and TRBJ1-5; D is ambiguous. CDR1 is MNHEY, CDR2 SVGAGI, per germline. V lost 5 bases and J 5 bases, leaving 10 bases between the germline ends. There are 13 residues in the CDR3. The DNA of the CDR3 is TGTGCCAGCAGTCCAGAAATGTATCAGCCCCAGCATTTT. Translated: CASSPEMYQPQHF.

The chain employs TRBV7-2 and TRBJ1-5; perhaps TRBD1 as D (5 bases). The CDR3 is made up of 14 amino acids. Looked up from germline, CDR1 is SGHTA and CDR2 is FQGNSA. V lost 6 bases and J 0 bases, leaving 9 bases between the germline ends. CDR3 sequence: CASSWTPSNQPQHF. CDR3 bases: TGTGCCAGCAGTTGGACACCTAGCAATCAGCCCCAGCATTTT.

The V call is TRBV11-2, the J call TRBJ2-3; the match to TRBD1 covers 7 bases. CDR3 length: 15 amino acids. After removal of 5 bases from V and 2 bases from J, the junction contained 7 bases not matched to a gene. CDR1 and CDR2 (germline): SGHAT, FQNNGV. The CDR3 loop is CASSRSGQFTDTQYF. CDR3 in DNA: TGTGCCAGCAGCCGGTCGGGACAGTTCACAGATACGCAGTATTTT.

J is TRBJ2-2 and V is TRBV11-3, with TRBD1 identical over 10 bases. This CDR3 spans 17 amino acids. Germline V gives CDR1 SGHNT, CDR2 YENEEA. After removal of 5 bases from V and 0 bases from J, the junction contained 6 bases not matched to a gene. The CDR3 reads CASSKGQGRTNTGELFF. DNA for the CDR3: TGTGCCAGCAGCAAGGGACAGGGGCGAACGAACACCGGGGAGCTGTTTTTT. The complete variable domain, with remaining parts taken from reference TRBV11-3 and TRBJ2-2, reads EAGVVQSPRYKIIEKKQPVAFWCNPISGHNTLYWYLQNLGQGPELLIRYENEEAVDDSQLPKDRFSAERLKGVDSTLKIQPAELGDSAVYLCASSKGQGRTNTGELFFGEGSRLTVL.

This chain joins TRBV6-5 and TRBJ2-1, with a possible D match to TRBD2 (5 bases). Trimming removed 0 bases at V and 4 bases at J, with 10 bases between. CDR3 length: 15 amino acids. Looked up from germline, CDR1 is MNHEY and CDR2 is SVGAGI. The CDR3 DNA follows: TGTGCCAGCAGTTACTCGAGGGCGAATTACAATGAGCAGTTCTTC. Protein product: CASSYSRANYNEQFF.